This TCR beta chain emerged from a study of hypomethylating agent response in myelodysplastic syndrome. This CDR3 contains 15 residues. Germline V gene lookup returns CDR1 SGDLS and CDR2 YYNGEE. V was cut by 0 bases and J by 7 bases, with 16 bases left in between. This table comes from immunoSEQ multiplex PCR, and its TCRdb copy is limited to in-frame clones, with some not included. The profile shows 5,800 or so clones, roughly 80% of them singletons. Regarding the study as a whole: No significant post-treatment change in richness, rarefaction diversity or clonality, across all patients or response groups. Novel MDS antigen recognition by shared GLIPH2 clusters is possible but unvalidated.

With regard to this clone: Its matching antigen is unknown.

This material consisted of bone marrow, taken before or after starting hypomethylating agent treatment for myelodysplastic syndrome (not recorded which). The gene calls are TRBV9 and TRBJ1-1; a weak D match, TRBD1 (5 bases). The source is a human donor with myelodysplastic syndrome. This chain's CDR3 is CASSVDGFGAGEAFF. CDR3 in DNA: TGTGCCAGCAGCGTAGATGGGTTTGGGGCTGGTGAAGCTTTCTTT. The full variable domain, rest sourced from reference TRBV9 and TRBJ1-1, is DSGVTQTPKHLITATGQRVTLRCSPRSGDLSVYWYQQSLDQGLQFLIQYYNGEERAKGNILERFSAQQFPDLHSELNLSSLELGDSALYFCASSVDGFGAGEAFFGQGTRLTVV.